This T cell receptor beta chain is drawn from a study of T cells after yellow fever vaccination. In the study overall: Fractions with few cells were prepared using SMART-Seq v4 Ultra Low Input.

Study-wide results and limits: There was a possibility that FACS-sorted repertoires contained abundant clonotypes contaminating from the bulk population. Weaker, the secondary response had a peak occurring faster, on day 5 versus 15.

This CDR3 is built from 8 residues. Germline values: CDR1 SGHVS, CDR2 FQNEAQ. V was cut by 4 bases and J by 10 bases, with 0 bases left in between. This clonotype showed up just a few times. Its antigen is currently unknown. A single record per CDR3 protein comes from TCRdb applying MiXCR to the 5' RACE reads. The sample yields approximately 580,000 distinct CDR3 sequences, roughly 17% seen once. The chain recombines TRBV7-8 with TRBJ2-3; D is uncertain. The receptor was isolated from a young man who received the YFV17D yellow fever vaccine. The material sequenced was PBMCs, taken 5 days after the first yellow fever vaccination. The CDR3 reads CASSSQYF. Here the CDR3 DNA reads TGTGCCAGCAGCTCGCAGTATTTT.